This T cell receptor (beta chain) was documented in a study of blood T cells in healthy people across ages (dated by TCRdb to the mid-2010s). Describing the broader study: In model experiments, roughly one uniquely barcoded TCR beta cDNA molecule per two T cells was captured by template switching. To avoid experimental bias, donors of different ages were randomly spread across the sequencing lanes. For two donors (one aged 18 to 29 and one aged 80 or older), the study analyzed two additional independent replicas of 1 million unique cDNA reads from the same blood draw. Age-related changes in TCR beta repertoire diversity were measured in the study by deep sequencing normalized with unique cDNA molecular identifiers. Four age groups were formed from the donors: young (average approximately 17 years), middle-aged (less than 40), aged (about 68) and long-lived (about 80).

This clonotype came up a few times. No cognate antigen has been identified for it. One base away there is no much larger clone; base qualities are not given. Systemically healthy Caucasian individuals from Russia, 39 in total and aged about 6 to 100 years, were included as donors. Approximately 9 milliliters of peripheral blood were collected from each donor into EDTA-treated Vacutainer tubes. PBMCs were isolated by Ficoll-Paque density-gradient centrifugation, with at least 6 million obtained per sample. Trizol reagent was used to extract total RNA from PBMCs, with at least 6 micrograms per sample. The percentages of naive CD45RAhigh/CD27high T cells were determined by flow cytometry on a PBMC aliquot from every donor. The germline V gene gives CDR1 as ENHRY and CDR2 as SYGVKD. V was cut back by 0 bases and J by 7 bases, leaving a gap of 10 bases between them. From the cysteine up to the phenylalanine, the CDR3 has a length of 14 residues. Only the CDR3 DNA stays, 42 bases, in frame from base 1.

The research as a whole found: Conclusive comparison of naive and antigen-experienced compartments was prevented by the profiling of bulk unsorted PBMCs. The long-lived group showed more naive CD4+ T cells, fewer expanded clones and increased TCR diversity than the aged group, suggesting age selection. As age increased, observed TCR beta diversity per million T cells dropped in a roughly linear way, and a significant reduction was already evident by age about 40. Observed TCR beta diversity correlated strongly with the percentage of naive T cells measured by flow cytometry. Because donor CMV infection status was unknown, age-related changes in expanded clonotypes were potentially confounded. Estimates of total diversity from one million sequenced T cells were regarded as lower bounds and underestimates.

Preparation of the library involved 5' RACE. Instrument used: Illumina HiSeq 2500. The second PCR ran for about 7 to 11 cycles and used a J-beta primer mix along with a sample-barcoded 5' primer. A unique molecular identifier was introduced onto each TCR beta cDNA molecule by a template-switch 5' adaptor carrying 12 random nucleotides. Each sample yielded at least 3 million CDR3-containing paired-end reads. First-strand cDNA synthesis was performed from all RNA using the Mint cDNA synthesis kit, with priming by a TRBC-specific oligonucleotide. All cDNA was treated with uracil-DNA glycosylase and then went through a first 18-cycle PCR with the universal primers M1SS and BC2_uni_R. The original methods were these. For normalization, 1 million high-quality reads were randomly selected from each sample, with every read carrying a distinct molecular identifier. Reads with shared molecular identifiers were discarded instead of being binned into consensus sequences. MiTCR, run with a Q25 quality threshold and the strictest error-elimination algorithm, handled CDR3 identification, clonotype clustering and error correction. Lower-bound total TCR beta diversity was estimated with a nonparametric unseen species model using Euler transformation. TCRdb trimmed the raw reads at Q25, called clones with MiXCR and kept productive beta chains. Each CDR3 protein gets just one entry, which takes the most common genes and DNA from the rows behind it. TCRdb, rather than the study authors, made the V and J calls. The sample table contains more than 1,400,000 distinct CDR3 sequences; only one count was recorded for 42% of them. 7.9% of the sample belongs to the ten largest clones.

Sequencing was carried out using blood. This clonotype originated in a woman between 18 and 29 years old in good health. The rearranged segments are TRBV10-3 and TRBJ2-1; a confident D gene designation cannot be given. The nucleotide sequence reads TGTGCCATCAGTGAGTCAATCCCCAATAATGAGCAGTTCTTC. Translation gives CAISESIPNNEQFF.